This TCR beta chain comes out of a study of cytomegalovirus exposure and HLA in healthy donors. Study-wide results and caveats: From TCR beta sequences, most subjects' HLA-A and HLA-B alleles were reportedly predicted accurately.

There are 17 residues in the CDR3. CDR1 is SGHAT and CDR2 is FQNNGV in the germline V gene. V lost 1 base, J lost 6 bases, and 11 bases stayed unmatched. The primer mix had 60 Vbeta and 13 Jbeta primers. Repertoires were generated with immunoSEQ multiplex PCR, while TCRdb's copy carries only in-frame clones and drops some. The sample totals around 110,000 clones. A word on this clone: Its antigen is undetermined.

The sequence came from a man younger than 45 in good health and CMV-seronegative. The sample consisted of PBMCs. The chain carries TRBV11-2 and TRBJ2-5, with TRBD1 matching 10 bases. The CDR3 region is CASSLVPPGQGRQTQYF. CDR3 in DNA: TGTGCCAGCAGCTTAGTCCCCCCGGGACAGGGGAGACAGACCCAGTACTTC.